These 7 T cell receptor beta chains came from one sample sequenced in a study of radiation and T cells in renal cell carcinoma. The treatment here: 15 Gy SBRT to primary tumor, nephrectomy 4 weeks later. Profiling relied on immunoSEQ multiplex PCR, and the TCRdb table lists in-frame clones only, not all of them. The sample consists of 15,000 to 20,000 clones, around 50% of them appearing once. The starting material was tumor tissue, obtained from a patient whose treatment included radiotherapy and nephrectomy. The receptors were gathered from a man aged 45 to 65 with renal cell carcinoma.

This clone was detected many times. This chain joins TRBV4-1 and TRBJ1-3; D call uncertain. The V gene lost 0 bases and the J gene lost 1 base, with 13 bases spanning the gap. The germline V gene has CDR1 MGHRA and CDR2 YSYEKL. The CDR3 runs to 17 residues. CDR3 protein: CASSQEWGFGSGNTIYF. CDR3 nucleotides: TGCGCCAGCAGCCAAGAGTGGGGATTCGGTTCTGGAAACACCATATATTTT.

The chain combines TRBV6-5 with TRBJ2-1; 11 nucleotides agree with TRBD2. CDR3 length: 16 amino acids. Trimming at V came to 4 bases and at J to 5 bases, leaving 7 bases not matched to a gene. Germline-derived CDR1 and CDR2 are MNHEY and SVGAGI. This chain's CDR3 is CASSFSSGRPNNEQFF. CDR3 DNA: TGTGCCAGCAGTTTCTCTAGCGGGAGGCCCAACAATGAGCAGTTCTTC.

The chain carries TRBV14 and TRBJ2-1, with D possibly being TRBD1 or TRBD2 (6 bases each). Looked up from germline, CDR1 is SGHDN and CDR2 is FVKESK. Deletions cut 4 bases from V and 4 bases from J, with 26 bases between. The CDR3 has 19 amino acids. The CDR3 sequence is CASSPRDTLGASAYNEQFF. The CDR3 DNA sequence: TGTGCCAGCAGCCCCCGGGACACCCTGGGGGCTAGCGCGTACAATGAGCAGTTCTTC.

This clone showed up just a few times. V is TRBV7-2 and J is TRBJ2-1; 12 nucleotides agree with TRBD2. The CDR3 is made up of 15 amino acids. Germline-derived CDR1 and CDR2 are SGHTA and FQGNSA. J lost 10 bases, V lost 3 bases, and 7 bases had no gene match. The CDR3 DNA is TGTGCCAGCAGCTTTGCTAGCGGGAGGGCCGGAGAGCAGTTCTTC. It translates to CASSFASGRAGEQFF.

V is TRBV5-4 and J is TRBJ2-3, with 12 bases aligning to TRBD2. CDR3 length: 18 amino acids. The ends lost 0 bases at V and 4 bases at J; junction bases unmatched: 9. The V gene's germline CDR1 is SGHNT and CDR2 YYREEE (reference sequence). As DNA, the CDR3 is TGTGCCAGCAGCTTGGGGGCTAGCGGGAGGGCCGGGGCAGATACGCAGTATTTT. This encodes CASSLGASGRAGADTQYF.

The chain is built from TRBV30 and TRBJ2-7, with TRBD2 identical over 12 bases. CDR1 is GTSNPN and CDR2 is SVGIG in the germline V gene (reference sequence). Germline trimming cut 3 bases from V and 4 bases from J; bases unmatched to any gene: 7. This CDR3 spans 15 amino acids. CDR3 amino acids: CAWSHGLAGNYEQYF. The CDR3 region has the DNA TGTGCCTGGAGCCATGGACTAGCGGGGAATTACGAGCAGTACTTC.

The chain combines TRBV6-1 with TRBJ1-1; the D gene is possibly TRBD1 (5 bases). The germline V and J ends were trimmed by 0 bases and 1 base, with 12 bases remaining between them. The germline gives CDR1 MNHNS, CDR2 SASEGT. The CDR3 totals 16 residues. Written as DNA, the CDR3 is TGTGCCAGCAGTGAAGCGCCACAGGCGTGGAACACTGAAGCTTTCTTT. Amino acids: CASSEAPQAWNTEAFF.